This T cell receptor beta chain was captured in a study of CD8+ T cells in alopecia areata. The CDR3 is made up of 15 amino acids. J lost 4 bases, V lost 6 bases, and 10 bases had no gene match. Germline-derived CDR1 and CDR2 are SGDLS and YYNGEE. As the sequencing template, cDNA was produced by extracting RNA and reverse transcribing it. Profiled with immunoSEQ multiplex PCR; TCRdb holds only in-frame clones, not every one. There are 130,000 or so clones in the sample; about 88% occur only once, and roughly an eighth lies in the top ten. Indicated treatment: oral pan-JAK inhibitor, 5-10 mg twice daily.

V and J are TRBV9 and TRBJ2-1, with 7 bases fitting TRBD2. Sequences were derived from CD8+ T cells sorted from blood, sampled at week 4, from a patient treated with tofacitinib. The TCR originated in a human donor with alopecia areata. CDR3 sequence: CASTPGRGSYNEQFF. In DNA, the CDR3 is TGTGCCAGCACTCCAGGGCGGGGGAGTTACAATGAGCAGTTCTTC. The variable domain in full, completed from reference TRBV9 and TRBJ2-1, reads DSGVTQTPKHLITATGQRVTLRCSPRSGDLSVYWYQQSLDQGLQFLIQYYNGEERAKGNILERFSAQQFPDLHSELNLSSLELGDSALYFCASTPGRGSYNEQFFGPGTRLTVL.